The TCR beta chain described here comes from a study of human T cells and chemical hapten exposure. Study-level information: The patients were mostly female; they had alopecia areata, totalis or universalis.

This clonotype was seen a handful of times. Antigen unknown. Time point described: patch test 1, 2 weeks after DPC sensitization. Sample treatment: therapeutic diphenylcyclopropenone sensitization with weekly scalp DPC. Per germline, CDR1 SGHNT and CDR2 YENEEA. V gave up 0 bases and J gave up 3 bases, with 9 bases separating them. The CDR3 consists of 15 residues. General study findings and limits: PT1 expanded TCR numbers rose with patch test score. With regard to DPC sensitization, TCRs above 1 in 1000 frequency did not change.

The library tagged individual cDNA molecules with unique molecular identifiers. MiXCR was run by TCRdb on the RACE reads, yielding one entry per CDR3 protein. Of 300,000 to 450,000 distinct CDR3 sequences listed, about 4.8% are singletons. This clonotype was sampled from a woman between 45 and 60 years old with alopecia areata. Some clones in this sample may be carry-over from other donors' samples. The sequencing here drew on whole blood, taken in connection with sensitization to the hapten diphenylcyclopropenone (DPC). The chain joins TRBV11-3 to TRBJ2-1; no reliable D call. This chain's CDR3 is CASSLDGENYNEQFF. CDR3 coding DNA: TGTGCCAGCAGCTTAGATGGGGAAAACTACAATGAGCAGTTCTTC.